Presented here are 11 T cell receptor beta chains from one specimen sequenced in a study of technical replicates of blood from a few donors. The repertoire was sequenced with immunoSEQ multiplex PCR; TCRdb's copy has only in-frame clones and lacks some. This sample yields approximately 59,000 clones, of which approximately 86% are seen a single time; approximately 5.4% belongs to the top ten. The source material was PBMCs. The receptors come from a human donor in good health. Some clones in this sample may be carry-over from other donors' samples.

The gene calls are TRBV18 and TRBJ2-7; 7 bases line up with TRBD1. Trimming at V came to 3 bases and at J to 3 bases, leaving 8 bases not matched to a gene. The germline V gene encodes CDR1 KGHSH and CDR2 LQKENI. The length of the CDR3 is 15 residues. CDR3 sequence: CASSPGKGAGYEQYF. As DNA, the CDR3 is TGTGCCAGCTCACCGGGTAAGGGGGCTGGCTACGAGCAGTACTTC.

This clone was seen a single time. The CDR3 DNA sequence: TGCGCCAGCAGCCAAGAAGTCCAGGGACTCTACGAGCAGTACTTC. This translates into CASSQEVQGLYEQYF. The chain uses TRBV4-3 and TRBJ2-7; TRBD2 is a possible D gene (6 bases). The germline V and J ends were trimmed by 0 bases and 3 bases, with 12 bases remaining between them. Looked up from germline, CDR1 is LGHNA and CDR2 is YSLEER. This CDR3 has 15 amino acids.

The CDR3 nucleotides are TGTGCCAGCAGTAACCAGGGTTTGCCTAATGAAAAACTGTTTTTT. This codes for CASSNQGLPNEKLFF. The chain recombines TRBV2 with TRBJ1-4, with D possibly matching TRBD1 (5 bases). The CDR3 consists of 15 residues. The V and J ends lost 5 bases and 3 bases respectively, with 13 bases between them. The V gene's germline CDR1 is SNHLY and CDR2 FYNNEI.

The V gene is TRBV19, the J gene TRBJ1-2, with TRBD1 matching 7 bases. The germline V gene encodes CDR1 LNHDA and CDR2 SQIVND (reference sequence). Unmatched junction bases numbered 7, after V lost 5 bases and J lost 4 bases. CDR3 size: 14 residues. The DNA for the CDR3 is TGTGCCAGTAGTGAAGCAGGGGGAATCTATGGCTACACCTTC. Residues: CASSEAGGIYGYTF.

The V call is TRBV5-1, the J call TRBJ1-6; D gene uncertain. Germline lookup yields CDR1 SGHRS and CDR2 YFSETQ. The ends were cut back, 5 bases at V and 6 bases at J, with 12 bases in the middle. The CDR3 totals 14 residues. The CDR3 coding sequence is TGCGCCAGCAGGTCCGTTTCGGGTAATTCACCCCTCCACTTT. Residues: CASRSVSGNSPLHF.

This chain joins TRBV7-9 and TRBJ1-5; D remains ambiguous. Germline V gene data show CDR1 as SEHNR and CDR2 as FQNEAQ (reference sequence). The CDR3 sequence is 15 residues long. With 5 bases removed from V and 4 bases from J, the gap between germline ends came to 15 bases. The CDR3 protein is CASSPMGSVNQPQHF. The CDR3 region has the DNA TGTGCCAGCAGCCCGATGGGGAGCGTGAATCAGCCCCAGCATTTT.

The CDR3 here is CASSFQSGDSYNEQFF. The CDR3, as DNA: TGTGCCAGCAGCTTTCAGAGCGGAGACTCCTACAATGAGCAGTTCTTC. The chain employs TRBV7-3 and TRBJ2-1, with D maybe TRBD2 (5 bases). The V gene's germline CDR1 is SGHTA and CDR2 FQGTGA. The V gene lost 3 bases and the J gene lost 0 bases, with 12 bases spanning the gap. The CDR3 is made up of 16 amino acids.

This clone was found once. The rearrangement links TRBV6-4 to TRBJ1-2; D is unclear. Germline lookup yields CDR1 MRHNA and CDR2 SNTAGT. Trimming left V 5 bases short and J 8 bases short, with 15 bases between. The CDR3 loop spans 13 amino acids. CDR3 DNA: TGTGCCAGCAGTATCGAGGGAGGAAGGGGCTACACCTTC. Translation gives CASSIEGGRGYTF.

The chain couples TRBV4-1 to TRBJ2-3; tentative D call: TRBD1 (6 bases). From germline, CDR1 is MGHRA and CDR2 YSYEKL. V lost 9 bases and J 0 bases, leaving 10 bases between the germline ends. The CDR3 has 13 residues. CDR3 amino acids: CASVDRSTDTQYF. DNA of the CDR3: TGCGCCAGTGTGGACAGAAGCACAGATACGCAGTATTTT.

The J gene is TRBJ2-7, the V gene TRBV6-6; TRBD1 agrees at 7 bases. The ends lost 2 bases at V and 3 bases at J; junction bases unmatched: 10. Germline values: CDR1 MNHNY, CDR2 SVGAGI (reference sequence). The CDR3 is 16 amino acids. The CDR3 is CASSYVAGGNHYEQYF. Here the CDR3 DNA reads TGTGCCAGCAGTTACGTGGCAGGGGGTAACCACTACGAGCAGTACTTC.

The genes are TRBV5-6 and TRBJ1-2; 7 nucleotides line up with TRBD1. CDR3 length: 14 amino acids. With 4 bases clipped from V and 4 bases from J, the junction kept 7 bases outside the gene matches. CDR1 is SGHDT and CDR2 is YYEEEE in the germline V gene. CDR3 DNA: TGTGCCAGCAGCCCATCTACAGGGGTCTATGGCTACACCTTC. Translating gives CASSPSTGVYGYTF.